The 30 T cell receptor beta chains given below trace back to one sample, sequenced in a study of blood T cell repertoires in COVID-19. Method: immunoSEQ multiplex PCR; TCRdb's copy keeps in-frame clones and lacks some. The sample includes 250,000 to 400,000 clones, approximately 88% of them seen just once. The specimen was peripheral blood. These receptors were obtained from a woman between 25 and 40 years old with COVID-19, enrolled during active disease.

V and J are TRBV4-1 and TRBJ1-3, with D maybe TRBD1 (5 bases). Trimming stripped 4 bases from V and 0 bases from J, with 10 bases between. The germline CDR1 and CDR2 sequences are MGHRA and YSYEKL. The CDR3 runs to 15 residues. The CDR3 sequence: CASSLSGLSGNTIYF. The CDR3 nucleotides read TGCGCCAGCAGCCTATCGGGACTCTCTGGAAACACCATATATTTT.

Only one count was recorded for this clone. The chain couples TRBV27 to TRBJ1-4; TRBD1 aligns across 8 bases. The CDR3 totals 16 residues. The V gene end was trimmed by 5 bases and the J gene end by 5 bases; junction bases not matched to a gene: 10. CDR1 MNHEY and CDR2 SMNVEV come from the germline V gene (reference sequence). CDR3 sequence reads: CASSLVRGQANEKLFF. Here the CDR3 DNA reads TGTGCCAGCAGTCTCGTCCGGGGACAGGCCAATGAAAAACTGTTTTTT.

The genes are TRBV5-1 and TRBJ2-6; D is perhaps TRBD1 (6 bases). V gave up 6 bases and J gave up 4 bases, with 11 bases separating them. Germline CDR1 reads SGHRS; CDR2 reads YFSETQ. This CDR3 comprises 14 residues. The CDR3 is CASMGAVGANVLTF. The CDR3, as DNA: TGCGCCAGCATGGGGGCTGTCGGGGCCAACGTCCTGACTTTC. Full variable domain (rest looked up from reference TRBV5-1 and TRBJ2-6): KAGVTQTPRYLIKTRGQQVTLSCSPISGHRSVSWYQQTPGQGLQFLFEYFSETQRNKGNFPGRFSGRQFSNSRSEMNVSTLELGDSALYLCASMGAVGANVLTFGAGSRLTVL.

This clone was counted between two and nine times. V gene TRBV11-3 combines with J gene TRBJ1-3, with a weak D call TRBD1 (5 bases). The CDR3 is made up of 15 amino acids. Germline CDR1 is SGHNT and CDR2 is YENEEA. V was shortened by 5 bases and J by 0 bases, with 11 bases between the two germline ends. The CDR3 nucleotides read TGTGCCAGCAGCGCGGGACCGATCTCTGGAAACACCATATATTTT. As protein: CASSAGPISGNTIYF.

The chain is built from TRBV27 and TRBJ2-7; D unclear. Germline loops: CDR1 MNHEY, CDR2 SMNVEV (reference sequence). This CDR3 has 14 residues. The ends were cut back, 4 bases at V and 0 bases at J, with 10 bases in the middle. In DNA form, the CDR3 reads TGTGCCAGCAGTTCCCTGTTTAACTCCTACGAGCAGTACTTC. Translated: CASSSLFNSYEQYF.

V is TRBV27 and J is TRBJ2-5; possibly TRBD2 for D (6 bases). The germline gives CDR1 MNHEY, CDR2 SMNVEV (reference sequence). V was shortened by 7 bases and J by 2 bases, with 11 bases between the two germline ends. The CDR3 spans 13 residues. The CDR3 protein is CASKSGLQETQYF. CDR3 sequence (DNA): TGTGCCAGCAAAAGCGGGTTACAAGAGACCCAGTACTTC.

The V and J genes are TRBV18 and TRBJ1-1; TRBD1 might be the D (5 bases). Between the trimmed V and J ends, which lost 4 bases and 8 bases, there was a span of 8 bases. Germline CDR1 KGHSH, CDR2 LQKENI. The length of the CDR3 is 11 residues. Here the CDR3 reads CASSQGAEAFF. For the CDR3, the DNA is TGTGCCAGCTCACAAGGGGCGGAAGCTTTCTTT.

CDR3 sequence: CASKLGGTTNEKLFF. CDR3 in DNA: TGTGCCAGCAAACTCGGCGGTACGACTAATGAAAAACTGTTTTTT. The gene calls are TRBV2 and TRBJ1-4; D uncertain. CDR1 and CDR2 (germline): SNHLY, FYNNEI. V lost 7 bases to trimming and J lost 2 bases, with 14 bases between them. The CDR3 totals 15 residues.

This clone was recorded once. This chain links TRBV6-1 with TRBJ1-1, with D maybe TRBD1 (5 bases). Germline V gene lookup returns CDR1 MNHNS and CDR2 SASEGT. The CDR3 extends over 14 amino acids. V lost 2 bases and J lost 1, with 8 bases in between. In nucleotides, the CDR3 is TGTGCCAGCAGTGAACCTGGACAGAACACTGAAGCTTTCTTT. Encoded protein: CASSEPGQNTEAFF.

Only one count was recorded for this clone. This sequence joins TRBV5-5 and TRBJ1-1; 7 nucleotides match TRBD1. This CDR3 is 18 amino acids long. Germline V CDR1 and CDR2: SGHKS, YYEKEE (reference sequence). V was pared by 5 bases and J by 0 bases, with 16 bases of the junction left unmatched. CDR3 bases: TGTGCCAGCAGATATAGAATTTCAGGGGGGACAATGAACACTGAAGCTTTCTTT. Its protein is CASRYRISGGTMNTEAFF.

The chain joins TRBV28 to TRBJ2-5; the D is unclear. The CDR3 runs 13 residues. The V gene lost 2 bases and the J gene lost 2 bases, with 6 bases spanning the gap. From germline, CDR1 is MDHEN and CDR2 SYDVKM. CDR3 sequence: CASSLPEQETQYF. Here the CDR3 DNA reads TGTGCCAGCAGTTTACCAGAACAAGAGACCCAGTACTTC.

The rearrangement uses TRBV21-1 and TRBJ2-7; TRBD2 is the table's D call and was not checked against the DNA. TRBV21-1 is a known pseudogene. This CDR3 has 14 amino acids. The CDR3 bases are TGTGCCAGCAGCAAAGTAAAGCCGAGCTACGAGCAGTACGTC. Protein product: CASSKVKPSYEQYV.

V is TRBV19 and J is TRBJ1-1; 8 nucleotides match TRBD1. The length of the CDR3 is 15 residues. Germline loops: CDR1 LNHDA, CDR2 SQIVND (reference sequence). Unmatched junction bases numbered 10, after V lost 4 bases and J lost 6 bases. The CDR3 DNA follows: TGTGCCAGTAGTACTATTCCACGCAGGGGGCCTGAAGCTTTCTTT. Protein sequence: CASSTIPRRGPEAFF.

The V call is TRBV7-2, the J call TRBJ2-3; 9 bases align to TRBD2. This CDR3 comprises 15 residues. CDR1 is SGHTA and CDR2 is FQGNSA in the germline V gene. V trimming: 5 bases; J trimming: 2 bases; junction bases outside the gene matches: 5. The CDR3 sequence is CASSHSGGITDTQYF. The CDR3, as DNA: TGTGCCAGCAGCCACAGCGGGGGGATCACAGATACGCAGTATTTT.

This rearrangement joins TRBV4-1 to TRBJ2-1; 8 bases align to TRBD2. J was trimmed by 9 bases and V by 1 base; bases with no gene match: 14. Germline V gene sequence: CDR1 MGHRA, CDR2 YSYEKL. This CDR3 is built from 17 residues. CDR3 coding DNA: TGCGCCAGCAGCCAAGTAGATATGGGACTAGTTGTTGCTGAGCAGTTCTTC. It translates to CASSQVDMGLVVAEQFF.

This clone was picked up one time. DNA of the CDR3: TGTGCCAGCAGTTTAGGGGGGGAGAATTCACCCCTCCACTTT. Its protein is CASSLGGENSPLHF. The genes are TRBV28 and TRBJ1-6; maybe TRBD1 (5 bases). Germline values: CDR1 MDHEN, CDR2 SYDVKM. The CDR3 length is 14 residues. Trimming stripped 2 bases from V and 7 bases from J, with 9 bases between. Together with reference TRBV28 and TRBJ1-6, the CDR3 gives the full variable domain: DVKVTQSSRYLVKRTGEKVFLECVQDMDHENMFWYRQDPGLGLRLIYFSYDVKMKEKGDIPEGYSVSREKKERFSLILESASTNQTSMYLCASSLGGENSPLHFGNGTRLTVT.

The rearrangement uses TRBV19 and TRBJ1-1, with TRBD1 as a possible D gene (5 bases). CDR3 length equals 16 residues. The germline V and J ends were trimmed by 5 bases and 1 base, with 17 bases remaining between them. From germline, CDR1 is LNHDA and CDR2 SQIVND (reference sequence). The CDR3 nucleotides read TGTGCCAGTAGTTTAGGCCAGGGCCTTTGGAACACTGAAGCTTTCTTT. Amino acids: CASSLGQGLWNTEAFF.

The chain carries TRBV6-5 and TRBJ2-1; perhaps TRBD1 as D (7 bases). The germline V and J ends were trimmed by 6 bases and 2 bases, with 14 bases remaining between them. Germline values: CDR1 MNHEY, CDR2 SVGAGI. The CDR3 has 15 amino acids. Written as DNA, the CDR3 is TGTGCCAGCAGCCGGGGGACAGAGGCCTACAATGAGCAGTTCTTC. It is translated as CASSRGTEAYNEQFF.

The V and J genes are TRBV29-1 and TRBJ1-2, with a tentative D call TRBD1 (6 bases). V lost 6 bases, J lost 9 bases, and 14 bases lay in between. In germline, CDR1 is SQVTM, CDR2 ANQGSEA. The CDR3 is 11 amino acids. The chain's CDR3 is CSVEQGSRYTF. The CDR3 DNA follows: TGCAGCGTAGAACAGGGCTCCCGCTACACCTTC. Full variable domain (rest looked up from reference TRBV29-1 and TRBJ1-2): SAVISQKPSRDICQRGTSLTIQCQVDSQVTMMFWYRQQPGQSLTLIATANQGSEATYESGFVIDKFPISRPNLTFSTLTVSNMSPEDSSIYLCSVEQGSRYTFGSGTRLTVV.

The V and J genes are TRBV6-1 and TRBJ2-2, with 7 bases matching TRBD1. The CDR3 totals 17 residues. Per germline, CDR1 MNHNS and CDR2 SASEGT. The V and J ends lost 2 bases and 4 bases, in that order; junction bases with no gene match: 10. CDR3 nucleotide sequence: TGTGCCAGCAGTGAACCGCCACAGGGGTTAGGCACCGGGGAGCTGTTTTTT. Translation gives CASSEPPQGLGTGELFF.

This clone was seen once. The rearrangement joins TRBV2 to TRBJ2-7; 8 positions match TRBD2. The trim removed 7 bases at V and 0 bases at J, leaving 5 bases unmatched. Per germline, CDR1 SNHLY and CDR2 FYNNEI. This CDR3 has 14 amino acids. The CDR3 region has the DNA TGTGCCAGCAAACGGGGGGGCCGCTCCTACGAGCAGTACGTC. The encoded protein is CASKRGGRSYEQYV.

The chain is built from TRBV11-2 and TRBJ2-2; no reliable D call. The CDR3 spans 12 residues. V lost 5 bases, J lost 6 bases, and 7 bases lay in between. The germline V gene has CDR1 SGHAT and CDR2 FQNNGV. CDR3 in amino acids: CASSPLSGELFF. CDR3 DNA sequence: TGTGCCAGCAGCCCGTTGTCCGGGGAGCTGTTTTTT.

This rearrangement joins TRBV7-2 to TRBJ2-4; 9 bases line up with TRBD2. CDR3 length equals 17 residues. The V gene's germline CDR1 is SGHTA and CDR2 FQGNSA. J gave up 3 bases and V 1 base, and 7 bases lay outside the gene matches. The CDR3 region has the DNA TGTGCCAGCAGCTTAGATCGCGGGGGGGCCGGCAAAAACATTCAGTACTTC. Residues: CASSLDRGGAGKNIQYF.

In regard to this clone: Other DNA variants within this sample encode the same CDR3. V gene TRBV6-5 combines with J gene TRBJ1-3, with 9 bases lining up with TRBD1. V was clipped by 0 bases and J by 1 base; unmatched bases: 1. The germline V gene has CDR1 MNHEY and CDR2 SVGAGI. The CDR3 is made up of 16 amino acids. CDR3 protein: CASSYSGQGSGNTIYF. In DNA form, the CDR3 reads TGTGCCAGCAGTTACTCGGGACAGGGTTCTGGAAACACCATATATTTT.

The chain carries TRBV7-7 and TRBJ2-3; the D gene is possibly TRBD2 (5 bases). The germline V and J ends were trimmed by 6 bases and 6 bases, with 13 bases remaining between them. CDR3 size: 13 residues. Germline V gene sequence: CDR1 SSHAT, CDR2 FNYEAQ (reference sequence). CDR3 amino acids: CASSPRGRDTQYF. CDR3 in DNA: TGTGCCAGCAGTCCCAGAGGGCGCGATACGCAGTATTTT.

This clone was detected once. The CDR3 spells CASSFSGVSYNEQFF. CDR3 sequence (DNA): TGTGCCAGCAGTTTCAGCGGGGTTTCCTACAATGAGCAGTTCTTC. The chain combines TRBV6-5 with TRBJ2-1; 7 positions agree with TRBD2. Germline CDR1 reads MNHEY; CDR2 reads SVGAGI. V shed 4 bases and J 1 base; nucleotides not matched to a gene: 4. There are 15 residues in the CDR3.

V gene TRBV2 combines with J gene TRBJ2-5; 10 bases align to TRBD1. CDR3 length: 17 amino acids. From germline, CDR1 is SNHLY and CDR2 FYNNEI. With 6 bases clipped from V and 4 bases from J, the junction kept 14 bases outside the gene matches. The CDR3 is CASRGRRQGAVRETQYF. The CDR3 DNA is TGTGCCAGCAGGGGAAGACGACAGGGGGCCGTTCGAGAGACCCAGTACTTC.

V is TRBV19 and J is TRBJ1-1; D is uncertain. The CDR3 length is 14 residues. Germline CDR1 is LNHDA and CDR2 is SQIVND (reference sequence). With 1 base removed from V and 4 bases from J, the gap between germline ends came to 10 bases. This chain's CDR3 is CASSIGGRGTEAFF. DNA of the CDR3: TGTGCCAGTAGTATAGGTGGAAGAGGCACTGAAGCTTTCTTT.

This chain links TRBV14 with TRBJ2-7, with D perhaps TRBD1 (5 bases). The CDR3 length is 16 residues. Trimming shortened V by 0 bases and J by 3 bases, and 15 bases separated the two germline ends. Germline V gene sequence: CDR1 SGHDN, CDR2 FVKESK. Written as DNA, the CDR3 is TGTGCCAGCAGCCAAGATGACAGCCACCAGATCTACGAGCAGTACGTC. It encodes CASSQDDSHQIYEQYV.

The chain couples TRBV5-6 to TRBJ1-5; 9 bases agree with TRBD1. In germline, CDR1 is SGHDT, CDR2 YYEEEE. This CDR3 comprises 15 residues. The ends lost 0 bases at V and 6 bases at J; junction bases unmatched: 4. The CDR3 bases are TGTGCCAGCAGCTTGGGACAGGGGGAGGGTCAGCCCCAGCATTTT. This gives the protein CASSLGQGEGQPQHF.